This T cell receptor (beta chain) was observed in a study of T-cell reconstitution after alpha-beta-depleted transplantation in children. The study, taken as a whole, reports: Among T cells one year after transplant, newly produced cells accounted for most counts and diversity. Diversity of TCRbeta at day 60 was high in some patients, arising from surviving recipient T cells and thymic progenitors. Several hundred expanded graft clones reportedly gave rise to the alpha-beta T cells present about two months after transplant.

Unique molecular identifiers tagged the TCRbeta library. TCRdb itself ran the PCR reads through MiXCR, one entry per CDR3 protein. The data show hundreds of thousands of distinct CDR3 sequences, roughly 13% seen once. This clonotype occurred many times. Its antigen remains unidentified. The CDR3 spans 16 residues. Germline-derived CDR1 and CDR2 are MNHEY and SVGAGI. Trimming left V 2 bases short and J 0 bases short, with 10 bases between. The chain uses TRBV6-5 and TRBJ2-2; D tentatively fits TRBD1 or TRBD2 (5 bases each). The TCR sequence derives from a girl aged 2-15 years with congenital amegakaryocytic thrombocytopenia, due to receive a stem cell transplant. Sequencing was performed on PBMCs, taken before TCRalphabeta/CD19-depleted stem cell transplant. For the CDR3, the DNA is TGTGCCAGCAGTTACAAGGGACCAACGAACACCGGGGAGCTGTTTTTT. Protein sequence: CASSYKGPTNTGELFF.